Each of the 11 T cell receptor beta chains below was sequenced from the same sample in a study of blood T cell repertoires in COVID-19. The repertoire was sequenced with immunoSEQ multiplex PCR; TCRdb's copy has only in-frame clones and lacks some. Seen here are about 120,000 clones, 70% to 90% observed once, and the top ten hold 3% to 5%. The sequenced sample was peripheral blood. All receptors derive from a man between 60 and 70 years old with acute or convalescent COVID-19.

The gene calls are TRBV9 and TRBJ1-3, with a possible D match to TRBD1 (6 bases). Per the germline V gene, CDR1 is SGDLS and CDR2 is YYNGEE. CDR3 length equals 15 residues. Trimming left V 4 bases short and J 0 bases short, with 11 bases between. The CDR3 bases are TGTGCCAGCAGCCCAGAGGGGGTCTCTGGAAACACCATATATTTT. It specifies CASSPEGVSGNTIYF.

This chain links TRBV11-2 with TRBJ2-7; D may be TRBD2 (5 bases). Germline V CDR1 and CDR2: SGHAT, FQNNGV. This CDR3 has 16 amino acids. V was shortened by 3 bases and J by 0 bases, with 15 bases between the two germline ends. In DNA form, the CDR3 reads TGTGCCAGCAGCTTGAGGCGCGGGCCCAGCTCCTACGAGCAGTACTTC. This translates into CASSLRRGPSSYEQYF. The full variable domain, rest sourced from reference TRBV11-2 and TRBJ2-7, is EAGVAQSPRYKIIEKRQSVAFWCNPISGHATLYWYQQILGQGPKLLIQFQNNGVVDDSQLPKDRFSAERLKGVDSTLKIQPAKLEDSAVYLCASSLRRGPSSYEQYFGPGTRLTVT.

The chain is built from TRBV7-2 and TRBJ2-7; 7 nucleotides match TRBD2. V lost 5 bases to trimming and J lost 3 bases; unmatched junction nucleotides: 10. The CDR3 totals 15 residues. Germline V gives CDR1 SGHTA, CDR2 FQGNSA. DNA for the CDR3: TGTGCCAGCAGCCCGCAATGGGGGGGGGTCTACGAGCAGTACTTC. Its translation is CASSPQWGGVYEQYF.

The chain's CDR3 is CASSLRYTGELFF. CDR3 nucleotide sequence: TGTGCCAGCAGTCTGAGATATACCGGGGAGCTGTTTTTT. The chain joins TRBV6-6 to TRBJ2-2; D remains ambiguous. This CDR3 is built from 13 residues. Trimming cost V 5 bases and J 5 bases, with 9 bases left between them. Per the germline V gene, CDR1 is MNHNY and CDR2 is SVGAGI (reference sequence).

The genes are TRBV29-1 and TRBJ1-2, with D tentatively TRBD1 (5 bases). The CDR3 spans 11 residues. Trimming stripped 7 bases from V and 8 bases from J, with 14 bases between. Germline V gene sequence: CDR1 SQVTM, CDR2 ANQGSEA. CDR3 residues: CSGGRAGGYTF. The CDR3 DNA reads TGCAGCGGGGGGAGGGCAGGAGGCTACACCTTC.

The rearrangement uses TRBV7-2 and TRBJ2-7; D perhaps matches TRBD2 (5 bases). V dropped 6 bases and J dropped 0 bases, with 12 bases sitting between them. The germline V gene has CDR1 SGHTA and CDR2 FQGNSA. CDR3 size: 14 residues. CDR3 in DNA: TGTGCCAGCAGTTCCGGGATTAACTCCTACGAGCAGTACTTC. Translation gives CASSSGINSYEQYF.

V is TRBV19 and J is TRBJ1-5, with D possibly TRBD1 on 6 matching bases. The CDR3 length is 18 residues. The V and J ends lost 5 bases and 0 bases respectively, with 20 bases between them. The germline V gene encodes CDR1 LNHDA and CDR2 SQIVND (reference sequence). The CDR3 DNA sequence: TGTGCCAGTAGTGCCCCGGGGGGGCGAGGGAATAGCAATCAGCCCCAGCATTTT. Translation: CASSAPGGRGNSNQPQHF.

The J gene is TRBJ2-1, the V gene TRBV18; no reliable D call. Germline values: CDR1 KGHSH, CDR2 LQKENI. Trimming removed 1 base from V and 0 bases from J, with 7 bases in between. The CDR3 loop spans 15 amino acids. CDR3 coding DNA: TGTGCCAGCTCACCACAATCGAGCTCCTACAATGAGCAGTTCTTC. Its protein product is CASSPQSSSYNEQFF.

The CDR3 nucleotides read TGTGCCAGCAGCTCGGGGGGCAATGAGCAGTTCTTC. As protein: CASSSGGNEQFF. This chain connects TRBV7-2 to TRBJ2-1; TRBD2 aligns across 7 bases. V shed 4 bases and J 6 bases; nucleotides not matched to a gene: 0. The CDR3 covers 12 residues. Germline CDR1 SGHTA, CDR2 FQGNSA.

The V call is TRBV19, the J call TRBJ2-5; TRBD2 matches 7 bases. V lost 3 bases, J lost 4 bases, and 5 bases stayed unmatched. Germline V gene data show CDR1 as LNHDA and CDR2 as SQIVND (reference sequence). This CDR3 has 14 residues. The CDR3 bases are TGTGCCAGTAGTATCGCGGGGGTCGGAGAGACCCAGTACTTC. The encoded protein is CASSIAGVGETQYF.

This chain uses TRBV29-1 with TRBJ1-2, with D maybe TRBD1 (6 bases). Per the germline V gene, CDR1 is SQVTM and CDR2 is ANQGSEA. This CDR3 region has 18 residues. Trimming took off 2 bases at V and 2 bases at J, with 24 bases between the two ends. CDR3 in amino acids: CSVESRLGRGTTNYGYTF. Here the CDR3 DNA reads TGCAGCGTTGAAAGTCGGTTGGGCAGGGGTACTACAAACTATGGCTACACCTTC.